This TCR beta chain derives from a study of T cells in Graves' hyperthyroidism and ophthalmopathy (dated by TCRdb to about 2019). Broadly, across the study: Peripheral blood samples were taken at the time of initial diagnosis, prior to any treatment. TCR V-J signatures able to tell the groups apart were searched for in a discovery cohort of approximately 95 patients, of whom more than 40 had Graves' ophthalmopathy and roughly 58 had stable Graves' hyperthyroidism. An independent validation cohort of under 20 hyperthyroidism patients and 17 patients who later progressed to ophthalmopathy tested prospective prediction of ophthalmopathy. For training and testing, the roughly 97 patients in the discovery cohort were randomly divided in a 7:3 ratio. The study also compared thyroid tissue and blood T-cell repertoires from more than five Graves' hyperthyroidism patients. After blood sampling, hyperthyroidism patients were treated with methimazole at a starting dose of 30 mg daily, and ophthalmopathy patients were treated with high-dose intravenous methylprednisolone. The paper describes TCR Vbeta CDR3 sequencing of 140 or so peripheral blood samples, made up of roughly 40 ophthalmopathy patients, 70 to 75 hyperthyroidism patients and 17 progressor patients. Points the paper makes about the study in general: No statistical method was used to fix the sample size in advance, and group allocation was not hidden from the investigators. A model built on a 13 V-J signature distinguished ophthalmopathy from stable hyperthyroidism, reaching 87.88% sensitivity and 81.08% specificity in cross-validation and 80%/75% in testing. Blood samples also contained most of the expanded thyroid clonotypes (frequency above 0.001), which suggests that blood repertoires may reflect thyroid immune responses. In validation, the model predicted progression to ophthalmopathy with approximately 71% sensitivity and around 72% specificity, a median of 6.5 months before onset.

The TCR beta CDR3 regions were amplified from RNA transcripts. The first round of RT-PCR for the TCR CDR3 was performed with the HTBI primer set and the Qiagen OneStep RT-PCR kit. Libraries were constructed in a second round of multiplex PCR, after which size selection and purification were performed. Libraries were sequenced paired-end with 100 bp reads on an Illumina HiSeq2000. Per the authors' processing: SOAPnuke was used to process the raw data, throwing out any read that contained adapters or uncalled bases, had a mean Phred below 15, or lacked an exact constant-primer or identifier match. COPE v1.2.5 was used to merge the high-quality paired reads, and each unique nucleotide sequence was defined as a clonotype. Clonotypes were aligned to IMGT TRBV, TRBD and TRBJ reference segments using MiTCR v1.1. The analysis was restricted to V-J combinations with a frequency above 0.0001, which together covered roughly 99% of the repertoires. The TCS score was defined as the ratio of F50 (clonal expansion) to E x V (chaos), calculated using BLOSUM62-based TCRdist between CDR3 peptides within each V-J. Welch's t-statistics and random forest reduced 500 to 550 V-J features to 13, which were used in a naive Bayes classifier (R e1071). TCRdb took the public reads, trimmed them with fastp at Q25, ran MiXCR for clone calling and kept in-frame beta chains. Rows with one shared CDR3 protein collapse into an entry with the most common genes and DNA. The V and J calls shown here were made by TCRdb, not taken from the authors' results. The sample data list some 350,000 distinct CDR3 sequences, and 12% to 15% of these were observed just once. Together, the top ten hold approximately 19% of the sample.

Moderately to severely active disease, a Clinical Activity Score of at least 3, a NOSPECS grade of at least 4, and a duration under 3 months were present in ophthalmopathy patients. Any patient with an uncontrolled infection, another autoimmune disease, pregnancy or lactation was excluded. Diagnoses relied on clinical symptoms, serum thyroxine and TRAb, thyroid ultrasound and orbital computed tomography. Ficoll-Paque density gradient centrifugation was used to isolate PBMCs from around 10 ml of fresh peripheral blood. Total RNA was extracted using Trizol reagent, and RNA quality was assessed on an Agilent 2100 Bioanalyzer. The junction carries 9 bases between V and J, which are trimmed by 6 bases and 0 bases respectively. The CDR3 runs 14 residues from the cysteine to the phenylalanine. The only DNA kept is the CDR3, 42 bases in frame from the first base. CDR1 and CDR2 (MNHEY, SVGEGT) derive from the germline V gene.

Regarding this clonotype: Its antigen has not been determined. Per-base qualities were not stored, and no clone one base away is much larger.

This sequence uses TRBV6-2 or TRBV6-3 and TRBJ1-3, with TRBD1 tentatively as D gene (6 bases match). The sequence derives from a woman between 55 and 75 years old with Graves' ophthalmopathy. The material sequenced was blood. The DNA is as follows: TGTGCCAGCAGCCGGGACATCTCTGGAAACACCATATATTTT. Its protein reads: CASSRDISGNTIYF.